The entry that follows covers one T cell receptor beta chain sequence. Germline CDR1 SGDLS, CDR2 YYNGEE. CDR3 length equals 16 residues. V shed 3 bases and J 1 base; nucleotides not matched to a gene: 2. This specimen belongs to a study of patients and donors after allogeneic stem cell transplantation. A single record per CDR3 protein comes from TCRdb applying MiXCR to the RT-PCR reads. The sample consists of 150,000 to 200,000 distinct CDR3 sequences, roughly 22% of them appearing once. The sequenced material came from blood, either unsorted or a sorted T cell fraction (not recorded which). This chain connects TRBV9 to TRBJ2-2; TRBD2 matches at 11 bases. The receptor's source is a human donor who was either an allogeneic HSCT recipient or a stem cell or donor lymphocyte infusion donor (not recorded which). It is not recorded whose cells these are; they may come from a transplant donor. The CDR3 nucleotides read TGTGCCAGCAGCGGAACTAGCGGGGGGAACACCGGGGAGCTGTTTTTT. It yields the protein CASSGTSGGNTGELFF.